The following is a T cell receptor (beta chain) sequence with its context. Its antigen has not been determined. No much larger clone is present one base from it, and per-base qualities are unavailable. Interpreted using the paper, the time point label stands for: about 28 days (+/-7) after the second vaccine dose. The treatment or condition label for this specimen denotes: meningococcal conjugate vaccine given as trial control. Vaccinee samples came from UK trials COV001 and COV002, including a single-blind randomized controlled phase 2/3 trial of AZD1222 (ChAdOx1 nCoV-19) in healthy adults. Trial participant PBMC samples were collected at day 0 and day 28 after the second dose for TCRbeta chain sequencing. The sample originates from a study of T cell responses to AZD1222 COVID-19 vaccine (dated by TCRdb to the early 2020s). Concerning the study at large: A total of more than 230 trial participants underwent TCR sequencing, of whom some 200 had received two doses of AZD1222 and some 25 had received two doses of the MenACWY control vaccine. Trial participants were enrolled by age into subgroups of 18-55, 56-69 and 70-plus years, and around 150, 28 and 57 TCR-sequenced participants, respectively, were included in these subgroups.

Study-level results and caveats: Reportedly, close to half of the unique spike-specific TCRs recognized epitopes lying outside the regions that are mutated in the B.1.351 and B.1.1.7 variants. The vaccine-associated CD4 TCRs covered the entire spike protein, and the dominant responses fell in regions 160-218 and 743-854. After two AZD1222 doses, both the breadth and the depth of spike-specific TCRs were significantly higher than at day 0 and than in MenACWY recipients. The 56-69-year group was small, and its depth increase did not reach significance, likely because of low power. Because no day 14 peak-response samples were available, the repertoires could be characterized only after the peak T cell response. Conclusions about previously exposed vaccinees were limited because only six AZD1222 recipients were SARS-CoV-2 seropositive at baseline. Most participants were white British and females outnumbered males, and the authors suggested that clonal diversity may have been underestimated.

The CDR3 runs 16 amino acids, cysteine and phenylalanine included. CDR3 DNA is the only sequence kept; it has 48 bases, read in frame from the first base. CDR1 SGHTA and CDR2 FQGNSA are derived from the germline V gene. V and J lose 1 base and 1 base, and a span of 10 bases separates them. The CDR3 regions of human TCRbeta chains were subjected to immunosequencing. Per the source publication's procedure: Repertoire TCRs were matched against a reference library of SARS-CoV-2-specific TCRs generated with the MIRA antigen-specificity platform. Breadth meant the fraction of unique TCRs that were SARS-CoV-2-associated, whereas depth meant the fraction of total T cells that were SARS-CoV-2-associated. Using the MIRA data, every spike-specific TCR was mapped to the spike region that the TCR reacted to and assigned to either a CD4 or a CD8 class. Log10-transformed breadth and depth values were compared by one-way ANOVA with Sidak's multiple comparisons tests. TCRdb stores this immuneACCESS table with in-frame sequences only. Part of the clones is absent; in the studies checked, under half of the shortfall reflects unresolved V genes, and no reason is known for the rest. Clone size and the V and J calls come from that table; the DNA yielded D and trimming. This sample lists 140,000 or so clones; roughly 90% were detected once. 5% to 6.5% of the sample is taken by the ten largest.

The V and J genes are TRBV7-2 and TRBJ1-4, and possibly TRBD1, on 6 matching bases. This TCR was recovered from an adult who received the MenACWY meningococcal vaccine as a control. Sequencing was performed on peripheral blood, taken 28 days after the second dose of the MenACWY control vaccine. CDR3 reads: CASSLVPRGTNEKLFF. The bases read TGTGCCAGCAGCTTAGTCCCCAGGGGAACTAATGAAAAACTGTTTTTT.